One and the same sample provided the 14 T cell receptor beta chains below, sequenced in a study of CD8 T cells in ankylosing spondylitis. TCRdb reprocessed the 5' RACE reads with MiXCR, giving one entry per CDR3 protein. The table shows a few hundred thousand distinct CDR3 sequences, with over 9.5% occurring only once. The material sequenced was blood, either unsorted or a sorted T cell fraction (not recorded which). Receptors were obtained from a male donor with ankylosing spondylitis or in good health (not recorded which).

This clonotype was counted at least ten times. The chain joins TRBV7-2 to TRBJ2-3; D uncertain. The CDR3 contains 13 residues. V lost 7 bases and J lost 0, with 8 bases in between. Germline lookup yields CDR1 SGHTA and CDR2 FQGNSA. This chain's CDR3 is CASKRPSTDTQYF. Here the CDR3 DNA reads TGTGCCAGCAAACGGCCTAGCACAGATACGCAGTATTTT.

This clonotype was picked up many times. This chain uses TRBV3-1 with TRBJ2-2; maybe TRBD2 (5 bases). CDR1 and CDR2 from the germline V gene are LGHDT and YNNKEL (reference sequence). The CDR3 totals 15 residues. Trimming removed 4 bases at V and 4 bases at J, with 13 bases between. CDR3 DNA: TGTGCCAGCAGCCCAGGACTCGCGGGCACCGGGGAGCTGTTTTTT. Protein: CASSPGLAGTGELFF.

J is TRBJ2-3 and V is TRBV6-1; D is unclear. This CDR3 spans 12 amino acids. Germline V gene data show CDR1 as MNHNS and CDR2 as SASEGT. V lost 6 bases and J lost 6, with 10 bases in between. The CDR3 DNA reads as TGTGCCAGCAGCCGGGTTTTGGATACGCAGTATTTT. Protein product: CASSRVLDTQYF.

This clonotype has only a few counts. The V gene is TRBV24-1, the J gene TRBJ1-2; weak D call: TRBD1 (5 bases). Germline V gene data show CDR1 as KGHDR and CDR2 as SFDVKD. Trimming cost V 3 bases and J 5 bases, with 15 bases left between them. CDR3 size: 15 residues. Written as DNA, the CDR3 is TGTGCCACCAGTGATCCGTCGGGAGGGACTTATGGCTACACCTTC. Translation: CATSDPSGGTYGYTF.

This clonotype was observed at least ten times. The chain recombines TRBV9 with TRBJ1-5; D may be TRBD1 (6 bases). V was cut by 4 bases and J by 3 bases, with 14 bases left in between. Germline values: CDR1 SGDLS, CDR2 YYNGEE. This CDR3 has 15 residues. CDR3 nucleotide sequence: TGTGCCAGCAGCCGTGGGGGGGACAACAATCAGCCCCAGCATTTT. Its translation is CASSRGGDNNQPQHF.

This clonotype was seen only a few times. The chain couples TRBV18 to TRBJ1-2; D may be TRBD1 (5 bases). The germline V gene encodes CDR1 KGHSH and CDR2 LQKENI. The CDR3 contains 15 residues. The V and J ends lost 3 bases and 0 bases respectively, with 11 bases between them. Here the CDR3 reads CASSPGTGSNYGYTF. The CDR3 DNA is TGTGCCAGCTCACCCGGGACGGGCTCTAACTATGGCTACACCTTC.

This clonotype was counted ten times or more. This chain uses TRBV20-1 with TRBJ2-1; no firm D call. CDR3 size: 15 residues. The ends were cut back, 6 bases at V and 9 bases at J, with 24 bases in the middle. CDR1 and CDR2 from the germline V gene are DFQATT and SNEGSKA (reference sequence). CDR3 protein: CSATTPTKQYGEQFF. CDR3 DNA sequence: TGCAGTGCCACCACGCCGACGAAGCAGTACGGTGAGCAGTTCTTC.

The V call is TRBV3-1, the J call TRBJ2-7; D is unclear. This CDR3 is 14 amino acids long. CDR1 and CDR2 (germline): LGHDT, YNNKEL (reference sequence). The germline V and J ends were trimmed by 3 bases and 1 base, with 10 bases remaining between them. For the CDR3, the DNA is TGTGCCAGCAGCCATACGGACCCTTCCTACGAGCAGTACTTC. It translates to CASSHTDPSYEQYF.

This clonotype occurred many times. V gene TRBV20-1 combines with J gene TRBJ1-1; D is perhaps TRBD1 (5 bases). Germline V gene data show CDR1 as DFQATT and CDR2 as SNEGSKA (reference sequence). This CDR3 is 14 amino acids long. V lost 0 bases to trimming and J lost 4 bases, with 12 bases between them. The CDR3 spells CSARDRGKATEAFF. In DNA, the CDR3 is TGCAGTGCTAGAGATCGGGGGAAGGCCACTGAAGCTTTCTTT.

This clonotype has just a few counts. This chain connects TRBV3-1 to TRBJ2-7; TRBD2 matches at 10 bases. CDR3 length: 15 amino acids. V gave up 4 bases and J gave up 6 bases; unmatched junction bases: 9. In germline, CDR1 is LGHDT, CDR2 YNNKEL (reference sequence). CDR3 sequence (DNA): TGTGCCAGCAGCCCACAGCGGGGGGGAAGTGGCGAGCAGTACTTC. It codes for CASSPQRGGSGEQYF.

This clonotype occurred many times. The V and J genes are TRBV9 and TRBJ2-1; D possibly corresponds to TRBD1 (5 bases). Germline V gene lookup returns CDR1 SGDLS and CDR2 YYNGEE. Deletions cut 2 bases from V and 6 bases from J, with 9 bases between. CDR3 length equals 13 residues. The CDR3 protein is CASSVDSFNEQFF. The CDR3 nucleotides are TGTGCCAGCAGCGTCGACAGCTTCAATGAGCAGTTCTTC.

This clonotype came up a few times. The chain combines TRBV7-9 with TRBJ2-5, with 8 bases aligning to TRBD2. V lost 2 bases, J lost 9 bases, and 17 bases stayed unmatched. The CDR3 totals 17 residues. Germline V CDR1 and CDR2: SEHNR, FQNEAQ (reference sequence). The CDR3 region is CASSLSGGGLTGPSQYF. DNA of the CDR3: TGTGCCAGCAGCTTATCCGGGGGGGGCCTCACAGGACCCTCCCAGTACTTC.

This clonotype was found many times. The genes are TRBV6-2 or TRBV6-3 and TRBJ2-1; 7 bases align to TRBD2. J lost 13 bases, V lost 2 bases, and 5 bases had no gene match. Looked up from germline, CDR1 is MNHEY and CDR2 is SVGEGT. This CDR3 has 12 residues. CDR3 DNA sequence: TGTGCCAGCAGTTACGGCCTAGCGGACCAGTTCTTC. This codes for CASSYGLADQFF.

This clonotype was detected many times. CDR3 residues: CASSLWGTHQPQHF. In nucleotides, the CDR3 is TGTGCCAGCAGTTTATGGGGGACGCATCAGCCCCAGCATTTT. V and J are TRBV12-3 or TRBV12-4 and TRBJ1-5; possible D gene TRBD1, 5 bases. V was clipped by 2 bases and J by 5 bases, with 10 bases between them. This CDR3 comprises 14 residues.